This TCR beta chain was profiled in a study of T-cell memory formation after mild COVID-19. Study-wide points: Prior to infection, memory already included some responding clones, suggesting cross-reactive memory joined.

TCRdb processed the 5' RACE reads anew with MiXCR; each CDR3 protein has one entry. The table includes roughly 450,000 distinct CDR3 sequences, roughly 18% detected once. With respect to this clonotype: Its antigen is unknown.

This CDR3 has 17 residues. From germline, CDR1 is MNHEY and CDR2 SVGEGT. The V gene end was trimmed by 2 bases and the J gene end by 3 bases; junction bases not matched to a gene: 9. Sequencing was carried out using PBMCs or a T cell subset sorted from them (not recorded which). This chain links TRBV6-2 or TRBV6-3 with TRBJ2-3; TRBD1 agrees at 9 bases. The source of this sequence is a man younger than 30 who had mild COVID-19 (a few samples of this study predate the infection). Cell type and time point are not known. The CDR3 region has the DNA TGTGCCAGCAGTTACGAAGTTGGGACAGGGATTACAGATACGCAGTATTTT. It codes for CASSYEVGTGITDTQYF.